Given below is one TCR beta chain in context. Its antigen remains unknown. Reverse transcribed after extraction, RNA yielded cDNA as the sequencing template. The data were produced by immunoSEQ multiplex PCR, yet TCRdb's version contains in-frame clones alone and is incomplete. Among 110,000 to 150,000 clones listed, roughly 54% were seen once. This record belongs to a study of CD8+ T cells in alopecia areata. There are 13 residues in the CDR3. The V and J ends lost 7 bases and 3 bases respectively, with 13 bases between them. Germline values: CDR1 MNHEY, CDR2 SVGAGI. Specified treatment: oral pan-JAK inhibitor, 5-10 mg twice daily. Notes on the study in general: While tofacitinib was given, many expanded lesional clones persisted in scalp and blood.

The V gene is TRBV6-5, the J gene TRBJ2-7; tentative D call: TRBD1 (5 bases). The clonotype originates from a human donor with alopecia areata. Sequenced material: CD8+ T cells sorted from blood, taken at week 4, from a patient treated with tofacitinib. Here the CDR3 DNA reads TGTGCCAGCAAAGACCAGGGAAACTACGAGCAGTACTTC. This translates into CASKDQGNYEQYF.